The 12 T cell receptor beta chains below come from one sample, sequenced in a study of blood T cell repertoires in COVID-19. The assay was immunoSEQ multiplex PCR, and TCRdb's table has in-frame clones only and misses some. The table has about 210,000 clones, 90% to 95% seen once. Material for sequencing was peripheral blood. The receptors derive from a man aged 25-45 years with acute or convalescent COVID-19.

The chain recombines TRBV6-5 with TRBJ2-5, with TRBD1 matching over 9 bases. V dropped 6 bases and J dropped 4; count of bases not matched to a gene: 9. The CDR3 covers 15 residues. Germline V CDR1 and CDR2: MNHEY, SVGAGI. The CDR3, as DNA: TGTGCCAGCAGGGGACAGGGACTTCCTTCAGAGACCCAGTACTTC. This translates into CASRGQGLPSETQYF.

This chain links TRBV7-9 with TRBJ2-2, with D tentatively TRBD1 (6 bases). Trimming shortened V by 5 bases and J by 3 bases, and 13 bases separated the two germline ends. In germline, CDR1 is SEHNR, CDR2 FQNEAQ (reference sequence). CDR3 size: 15 residues. CDR3 protein: CASSGTGYDTGELFF. DNA of the CDR3: TGTGCCAGCAGCGGAACAGGGTACGACACCGGGGAGCTGTTTTTT.

The chain uses TRBV29-1 and TRBJ2-1; 9 bases are shared with TRBD2. The length of the CDR3 is 15 residues. Germline lookup yields CDR1 SQVTM and CDR2 ANQGSEA. The ends lost 6 bases at V and 1 base at J; junction bases unmatched: 7. The CDR3, as DNA: TGCAGCGTATATAGCGGGAGCCCTTCCTACAATGAGCAGTTCTTC. The encoded protein is CSVYSGSPSYNEQFF.

The V gene is TRBV16, the J gene TRBJ2-3; TRBD1 aligns across 9 bases. V trimming: 2 bases; J trimming: 1 base; junction bases outside the gene matches: 4. CDR1 KGHSY and CDR2 FQNENV come from the germline V gene. The CDR3 consists of 16 residues. CDR3 sequence (DNA): TGTGCCAGCAGCCAACAACAGGGGGCCCGCACAGATACGCAGTATTTT. Encoded protein: CASSQQQGARTDTQYF.

The J gene is TRBJ2-3, the V gene TRBV10-3; 9 nucleotides agree with TRBD1. V lost 2 bases and J lost 7; bases outside the gene matches: 7. CDR1 ENHRY and CDR2 SYGVKD come from the germline V gene. The CDR3 extends over 15 amino acids. The CDR3 sequence is CAISERDRDLHTQYF. The CDR3 DNA reads as TGTGCCATCAGTGAGCGGGACAGGGACCTCCATACGCAGTATTTT.

The V call is TRBV6-5, the J call TRBJ1-2, with a weak D call TRBD1 (5 bases). Germline-derived CDR1 and CDR2 are MNHEY and SVGAGI. The length of the CDR3 is 14 residues. V was shortened by 8 bases and J by 4 bases, with 17 bases between the two germline ends. The CDR3 nucleotides read TGTGCCAGCCGACCGACAGCAAGACTCTATGGCTACACCTTC. This gives the protein CASRPTARLYGYTF.

The chain uses TRBV6-4 and TRBJ1-4, with 8 bases matching TRBD1. The V and J ends lost 3 bases and 5 bases, in that order; junction bases with no gene match: 5. The CDR3 length is 15 residues. From germline, CDR1 is MRHNA and CDR2 SNTAGT. DNA for the CDR3: TGTGCCAGCAGTGAGAACAGGGGGAACAATGAAAAACTGTTTTTT. Its translation: CASSENRGNNEKLFF.

The chain joins TRBV5-4 to TRBJ2-4; a weak D match, TRBD2 (5 bases). Germline V gene data show CDR1 as SGHNT and CDR2 as YYREEE (reference sequence). There are 16 residues in the CDR3. The germline V and J ends were trimmed by 7 bases and 0 bases, with 17 bases remaining between them. The CDR3 loop is CASSSSGGRAKNIQYF. The DNA for the CDR3 is TGTGCCAGCTCCTCGTCGGGCGGGCGAGCCAAAAACATTCAGTACTTC.

As regards this clone: Other DNA sequences in this specimen translate into the identical CDR3. The chain recombines TRBV30 with TRBJ2-7, with 9 bases identical to TRBD1. Germline values: CDR1 GTSNPN, CDR2 SVGIG (reference sequence). This CDR3 is built from 14 residues. The V segment lost 3 bases and the J segment 1 base; nucleotides outside the gene matches: 4. The CDR3 loop reads CAWRTGTGSYEQYF. The CDR3 nucleotides read TGTGCCTGGAGGACCGGGACAGGGTCCTACGAGCAGTACTTC.

The J gene is TRBJ2-3, the V gene TRBV19; tentatively, D is TRBD1 (7 bases). The CDR3 length is 16 residues. The ends were cut back, 4 bases at V and 3 bases at J, with 17 bases in the middle. Per germline, CDR1 LNHDA and CDR2 SQIVND (reference sequence). The CDR3 spells CASSTEGAPGTDTQYF. CDR3 nucleotides: TGTGCCAGTAGTACGGAGGGGGCGCCGGGGACAGATACGCAGTATTTT. Variable domain in full (rest from reference TRBV19 and TRBJ2-3): DGGITQSPKYLFRKEGQNVTLSCEQNLNHDAMYWYRQDPGQGLRLIYYSQIVNDFQKGDIAEGYSVSREKKESFPLTVTSAQKNPTAFYLCASSTEGAPGTDTQYFGPGTRLTVL.

The V and J genes are TRBV28 and TRBJ1-5, with no clear D. CDR1 and CDR2 from the germline V gene are MDHEN and SYDVKM. The V and J ends lost 3 bases and 5 bases respectively, with 11 bases between them. This CDR3 spans 14 amino acids. DNA for the CDR3: TGTGCCAGCAGTTTGAAGTTGAGTTATCAGCCCCAGCATTTT. Translating gives CASSLKLSYQPQHF. Complete variable domain (other parts from reference TRBV28 and TRBJ1-5): DVKVTQSSRYLVKRTGEKVFLECVQDMDHENMFWYRQDPGLGLRLIYFSYDVKMKEKGDIPEGYSVSREKKERFSLILESASTNQTSMYLCASSLKLSYQPQHFGDGTRLSIL.

J is TRBJ1-2 and V is TRBV10-1; D is uncertain. Per germline, CDR1 WNHNN and CDR2 SYGVQD (reference sequence). Trimming pared 3 bases from V and 4 bases from J, leaving 6 bases between. The CDR3 extends over 12 amino acids. The DNA of the CDR3 is TGCGCCAGCAGTGACCGGTCCTATGGCTACACCTTC. Translation: CASSDRSYGYTF.